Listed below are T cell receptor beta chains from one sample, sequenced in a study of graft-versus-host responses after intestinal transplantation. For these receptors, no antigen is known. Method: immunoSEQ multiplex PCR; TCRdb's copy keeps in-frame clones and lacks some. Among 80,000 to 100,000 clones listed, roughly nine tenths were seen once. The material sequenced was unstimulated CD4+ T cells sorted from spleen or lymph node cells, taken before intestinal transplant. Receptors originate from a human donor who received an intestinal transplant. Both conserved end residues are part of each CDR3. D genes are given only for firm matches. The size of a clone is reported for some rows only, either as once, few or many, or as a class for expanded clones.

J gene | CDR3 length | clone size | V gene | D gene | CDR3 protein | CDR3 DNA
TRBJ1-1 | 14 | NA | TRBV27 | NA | CASSFRGGSTEAFF | TGTGCCAGCAGTTTTAGAGGGGGAAGCACTGAAGCTTTCTTT
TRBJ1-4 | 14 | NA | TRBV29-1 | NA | CSASRTANNEKLFF | TGCAGCGCAAGCAGGACAGCCAATAATGAAAAACTGTTTTTT
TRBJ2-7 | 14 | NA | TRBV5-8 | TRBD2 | CASGPSGKVHEQYF | TGTGCCAGCGGGCCAAGCGGGAAAGTCCACGAGCAGTACTTC
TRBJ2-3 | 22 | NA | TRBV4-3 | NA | CASSQDRGVRGGWVKSTDTQYF | TGCGCCAGCAGCCAAGACAGGGGAGTTAGGGGGGGCTGGGTAAAATCCACAGATACGCAGTATTTT
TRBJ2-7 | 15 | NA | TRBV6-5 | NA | CASSYAAGSSYEQYF | TGTGCCAGCAGTTACGCGGCGGGGAGCTCCTACGAGCAGTACTTC
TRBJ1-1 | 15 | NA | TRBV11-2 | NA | CASSLDGAVNTEAFF | TGTGCCAGCAGCTTAGATGGGGCCGTGAACACTGAAGCTTTCTTT
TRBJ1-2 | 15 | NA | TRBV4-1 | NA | CASSQQSEGLWGYTF | TGCGCCAGCAGCCAGCAATCAGAGGGTTTGTGGGGCTACACCTTC
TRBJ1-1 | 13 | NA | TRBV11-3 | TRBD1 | CASSLSGDREAFF | TGTGCCAGCAGCTTAAGCGGGGACAGGGAAGCTTTCTTT
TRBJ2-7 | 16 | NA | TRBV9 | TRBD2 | CASAKGLAGGLYEQYF | TGTGCCAGCGCTAAAGGCCTAGCGGGGGGGCTCTACGAGCAGTACTTC
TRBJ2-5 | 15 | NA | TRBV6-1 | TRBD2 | CASTEGGSEAETQYF | TGTGCCAGCACCGAGGGCGGGAGCGAGGCAGAGACCCAGTACTTC
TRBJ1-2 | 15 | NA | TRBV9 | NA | CASSSREDTGWGYTF | TGTGCCAGCAGCTCGAGGGAGGACACAGGATGGGGCTACACCTTC
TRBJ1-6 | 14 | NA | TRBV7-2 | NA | CASSSPGYNSPLHF | TGTGCCAGCAGCTCGCCAGGTTATAATTCACCCCTCCACTTT
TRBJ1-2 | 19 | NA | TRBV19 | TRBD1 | CASSSTPGTGVASPYGYTF | TGTGCCAGTAGCTCAACTCCCGGGACAGGGGTCGCGAGCCCCTATGGCTACACCTTC
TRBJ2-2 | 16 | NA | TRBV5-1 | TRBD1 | CASSPTGTGGTGELFF | TGCGCCAGCAGCCCTACCGGGACAGGGGGCACCGGGGAGCTGTTTTTT
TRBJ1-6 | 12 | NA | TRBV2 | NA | CASISLGEALHF | TGTGCCAGCATCTCTCTTGGTGAGGCCCTCCACTTT
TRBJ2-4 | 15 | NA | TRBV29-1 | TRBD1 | CSVDMGTAGVNIQYF | TGCAGCGTTGATATGGGGACAGCCGGGGTGAACATTCAGTACTTC
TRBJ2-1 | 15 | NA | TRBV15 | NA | CATSKGQIPYNEQFF | TGTGCCACCAGCAAGGGGCAAATCCCGTACAATGAGCAGTTCTTC
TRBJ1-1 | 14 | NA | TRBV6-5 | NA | CASSYSIRDTEAFF | TGTGCCAGCAGTTACTCGATACGGGACACTGAAGCTTTCTTT
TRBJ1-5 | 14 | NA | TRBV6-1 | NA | CASSVAPSNQPQHF | TGTGCCAGCAGTGTGGCTCCTAGCAATCAGCCCCAGCATTTT
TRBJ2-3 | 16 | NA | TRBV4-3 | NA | CASSQDAGLYTDTQYF | TGCGCCAGCAGCCAAGATGCGGGACTGTACACAGATACGCAGTATTTT
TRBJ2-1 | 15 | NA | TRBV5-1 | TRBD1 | CASSFSGQGVNEQFF | TGCGCCAGCAGCTTTTCTGGACAGGGTGTCAATGAGCAGTTCTTC
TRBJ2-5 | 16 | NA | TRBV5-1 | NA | CASSLAGLDPQETQYF | TGCGCCAGCAGCTTGGCCGGTCTAGACCCCCAAGAGACCCAGTACTTC
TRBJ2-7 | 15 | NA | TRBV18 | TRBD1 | CASSPGQGKSYEQYF | TGTGCCAGCTCACCTGGACAGGGAAAGTCTTACGAGCAGTACTTC
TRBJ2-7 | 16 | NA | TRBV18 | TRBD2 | CASSPPASGRSYEQYF | TGTGCCAGCTCACCACCGGCGAGCGGGAGGTCCTACGAGCAGTACTTC
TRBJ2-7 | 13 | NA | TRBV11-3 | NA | CASSLDGTQGEYF | TGTGCCAGCAGCTTAGACGGGACACAAGGAGAGTACTTC
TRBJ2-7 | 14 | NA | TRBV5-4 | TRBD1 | CASSLKTGAYEQYF | TGTGCCAGCAGCTTGAAGACAGGGGCTTACGAGCAGTACTTC
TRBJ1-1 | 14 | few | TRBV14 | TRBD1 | CASSQDPGQGEAFF | TGTGCCAGCAGCCAAGATCCCGGACAGGGTGAAGCTTTCTTT
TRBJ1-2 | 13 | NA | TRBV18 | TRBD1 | CASSPDRDYGYTF | TGTGCCAGCTCACCAGACAGGGACTATGGCTACACCTTC
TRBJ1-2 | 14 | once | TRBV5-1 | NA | CASSQTGTQSGYTF | TGCGCCAGCAGCCAAACAGGGACCCAGAGTGGCTACACCTTC
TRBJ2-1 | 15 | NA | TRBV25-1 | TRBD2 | CASARTSGKPHEQFF | TGTGCCAGCGCCAGAACTAGCGGGAAACCCCATGAGCAGTTCTTC
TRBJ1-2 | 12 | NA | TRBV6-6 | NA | CASSRDSYGYTF | TGTGCCAGCAGCAGGGATTCCTATGGCTACACCTTC
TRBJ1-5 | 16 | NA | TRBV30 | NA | CAWSSPGIGGNQPQHF | TGTGCCTGGAGTTCCCCAGGGATTGGGGGCAATCAGCCCCAGCATTTT
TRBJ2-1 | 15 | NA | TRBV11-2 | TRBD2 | CASSLVGTSGYEQFF | TGTGCCAGCAGCTTAGTAGGGACTAGCGGGTATGAGCAGTTCTTC
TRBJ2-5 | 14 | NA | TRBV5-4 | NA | CASSLGQGGETQYF | TGTGCCAGCAGCTTGGGGCAGGGAGGAGAGACCCAGTACTTC
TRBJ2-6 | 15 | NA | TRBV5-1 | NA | CASSPTSSGANVLTF | TGCGCCAGCAGCCCCACTAGCTCTGGGGCCAACGTCCTGACTTTC
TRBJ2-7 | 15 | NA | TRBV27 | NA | CASSLRGSSTYEQYF | TGTGCCAGCAGTTTAAGGGGGAGTTCAACCTACGAGCAGTACTTC